Following are 11 T cell receptor beta chains from one sample sequenced in a study of post-analysis software for immune sequencing data. Carried by the TCR beta cDNA libraries were unique molecular identifiers. TCRdb re-called the PCR reads with MiXCR, one entry per CDR3 protein. This repertoire shows fewer than 700,000 distinct CDR3 sequences, 44% found once; its top ten account for under 2%. Antigens for these TCRs are unknown. Study-level results: Compared with controls, patients had more of about five TRBV segments, including TRBV5-6, TRBV5-1 and TRBV20-1.

Sequencing used blood. Receptors were obtained from a girl aged 5-17 years with multiple sclerosis.

The chain carries TRBV6-1 and TRBJ2-5, with no clear D. Germline CDR1 and CDR2: MNHNS and SASEGT. The CDR3 runs 13 residues. Trimming removed 5 bases from V and 1 base from J, with 8 bases in between. CDR3 protein: CASSKIFQETQYF. CDR3 nucleotide sequence: TGTGCCAGCAGTAAAATTTTCCAAGAGACCCAGTACTTC.

The rearrangement links TRBV12-3 or TRBV12-4 to TRBJ2-1; no clear D gene. The germline V and J ends were trimmed by 1 base and 13 bases, with 14 bases remaining between them. The CDR3 spans 13 residues. The CDR3, as DNA: TGTGCCAGCAGTTTAGGACTGGATTTTGAACAGTTCTTC. Residues: CASSLGLDFEQFF.

This clonotype was recorded once. The V gene is TRBV30, the J gene TRBJ2-1; D is perhaps TRBD2 (6 bases). CDR3 size: 13 residues. CDR1 and CDR2 from the germline V gene are GTSNPN and SVGIG (reference sequence). Trimming removed 6 bases at V and 2 bases at J, with 11 bases between. The CDR3 DNA reads TGTGCCTGCCTTAGCGGCCCCTACAATGAGCAGTTCTTC. As protein: CACLSGPYNEQFF.

The chain couples TRBV4-2 to TRBJ2-5; D not resolved. The last part of the DNA fits TRBJ2-7 better; the J call may be wrong. This CDR3 comprises 14 residues. Germline loops: CDR1 LGHNA, CDR2 YNFKEQ. CDR3 residues: CASSQELFEYEQYF. The CDR3 DNA reads as TGTGCCAGCAGCCAAGAGTTATTTGAGTACGAGCAGTACTTC.

The V and J genes are TRBV6-6 and TRBJ2-1, with 9 bases fitting TRBD2. The length of the CDR3 is 17 residues. The germline V gene encodes CDR1 MNHNY and CDR2 SVGAGI (reference sequence). V lost 2 bases and J lost 4; bases outside the gene matches: 9. CDR3 protein: CASSYLGPSGIYNEQFF. CDR3 in DNA: TGTGCCAGCAGTTACCTCGGTCCTAGCGGGATATACAATGAGCAGTTCTTC.

The sample holds a few counts of this clonotype. The chain recombines TRBV28 with TRBJ2-7; tentative D call: TRBD1 (7 bases). The V gene lost 3 bases and the J gene lost 6 bases, with 15 bases spanning the gap. Germline V gene data show CDR1 as MDHEN and CDR2 as SYDVKM. The CDR3 sequence is 14 residues long. This CDR3 reads CASSLRGQTGEQYF. The CDR3 bases are TGTGCCAGCAGTTTGCGGGGACAGACCGGCGAGCAGTACTTC. The whole variable domain, remainder taken from reference TRBV28 and TRBJ2-7, is DVKVTQSSRYLVKRTGEKVFLECVQDMDHENMFWYRQDPGLGLRLIYFSYDVKMKEKGDIPEGYSVSREKKERFSLILESASTNQTSMYLCASSLRGQTGEQYFGPGTRLTVT.

This rearrangement joins TRBV27 to TRBJ1-6, with 8 bases lining up with TRBD1. V was clipped by 6 bases and J by 9 bases; unmatched bases: 4. The CDR3 spans 13 residues. From germline, CDR1 is MNHEY and CDR2 SMNVEV (reference sequence). The CDR3: CASSPGGASPLHF. In DNA form, the CDR3 reads TGTGCCAGCAGCCCAGGGGGCGCTTCACCCCTCCACTTT.

CDR3 nucleotide sequence: TGCGCCAGCAGCTTGACGGACAGGGGGACATACAATGAGCAGTTCTTC. This translates into CASSLTDRGTYNEQFF. The rearrangement joins TRBV5-1 to TRBJ2-1; 10 bases fit TRBD1. The CDR3 runs 16 residues. V was pared by 1 base and J by 4 bases, with 5 bases of the junction left unmatched. CDR1 is SGHRS, CDR2 YFSETQ, per germline.

The gene calls are TRBV20-1 and TRBJ2-3; D unresolved. Trimming left V 2 bases short and J 4 bases short, with 7 bases between. The V gene's germline CDR1 is DFQATT and CDR2 SNEGSKA (reference sequence). The CDR3 has 12 amino acids. The CDR3 DNA reads as TGCAGTGCTAGATATACCGCAGATACGCAGTATTTT. This encodes CSARYTADTQYF.

The chain carries TRBV6-6 and TRBJ1-5, with D possibly TRBD1 on 5 matching bases. The V gene lost 3 bases and the J gene lost 3 bases, with 9 bases spanning the gap. The CDR3 contains 14 residues. Germline assignment: CDR1 MNHNY and CDR2 SVGAGI (reference sequence). The DNA of the CDR3 is TGTGCCAGCAGTTATCAGGACAACAATCAGCCCCAGCATTTT. Translated, it gives CASSYQDNNQPQHF.

This sequence joins TRBV7-2 and TRBJ2-4, with a weak D call TRBD1 (6 bases). In germline, CDR1 is SGHTA, CDR2 FQGNSA. The CDR3 has 19 residues. V was clipped by 5 bases and J by 0 bases, with 23 bases between them. CDR3 amino acids: CASSGITGWGTIAKNIQYF. Written as DNA, the CDR3 is TGTGCCAGCAGCGGTATTACAGGGTGGGGTACTATAGCCAAAAACATTCAGTACTTC.